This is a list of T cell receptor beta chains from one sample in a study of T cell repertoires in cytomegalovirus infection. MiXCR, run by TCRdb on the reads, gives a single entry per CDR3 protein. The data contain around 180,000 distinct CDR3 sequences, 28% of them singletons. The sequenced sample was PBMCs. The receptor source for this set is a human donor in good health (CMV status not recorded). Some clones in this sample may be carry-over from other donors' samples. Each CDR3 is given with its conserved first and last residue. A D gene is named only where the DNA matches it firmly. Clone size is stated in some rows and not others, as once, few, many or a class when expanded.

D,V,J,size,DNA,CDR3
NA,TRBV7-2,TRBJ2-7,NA,TGTGCCAGCAGTTCCGCGGCCGGGGCGTCCTACGAGCAGTACTTC,CASSSAAGASYEQYF
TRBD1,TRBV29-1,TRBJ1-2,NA,TGCAGCGTTGGCGCAGGGGGCGGCTATGGCTACACCTTC,CSVGAGGGYGYTF
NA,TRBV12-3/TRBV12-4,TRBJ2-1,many,TGTGCCAGCAGTTTGGCAGCCAGCTCCTACAATGAGCAGTTCTTC,CASSLAASSYNEQFF
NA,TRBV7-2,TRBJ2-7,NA,TGTGCCAGCAGCGCCACCACTAGGGGCGAGCAGTACTTC,CASSATTRGEQYF
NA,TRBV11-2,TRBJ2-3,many,TGTGCCAGCAGCTATCAGAGCGAGTTTAGCACAGATACGCAGTATTTT,CASSYQSEFSTDTQYF
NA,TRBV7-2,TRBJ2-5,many,TGTGCCAGCAGCCTTACTCCTCCCCCAGCATCTCAAGAGACCCAGTACTTC,CASSLTPPPASQETQYF
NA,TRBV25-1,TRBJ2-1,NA,TGTGCCAGCAGTGAATCTGACGGGGAGATCTACAATGAGCAGTTCTTC,CASSESDGEIYNEQFF
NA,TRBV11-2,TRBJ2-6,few,TGTGCCAGCCGCCCTTGGGGCTCTGGGGCCAACGTCCTGACTTTC,CASRPWGSGANVLTF
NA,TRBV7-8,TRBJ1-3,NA,TGTGCCAGCAGCCAAATGTTAGCTGGAAACACCATATATTTT,CASSQMLAGNTIYF
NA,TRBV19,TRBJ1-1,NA,TGTGCCAGTAGTATGGGAGGCAGGGGCTTATTTTTAAACACTGAAGCTTTCTTT,CASSMGGRGLFLNTEAFF
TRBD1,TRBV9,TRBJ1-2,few,TGTGCCAGCAGCGTTAGTCCGGGACAGTCTAACTCTGGCTACACCTTC,CASSVSPGQSNSGYTF
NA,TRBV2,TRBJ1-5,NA,TGTGCCAGCAGCCCGGGACCCCAATGGAATCAGCCCCAGCATTTT,CASSPGPQWNQPQHF
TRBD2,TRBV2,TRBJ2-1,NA,TGTGCCAGCAGGGGACTAGCGAATGGCGATGAGCAGTTCTTC,CASRGLANGDEQFF
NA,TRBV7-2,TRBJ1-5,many,TGTGCCAGCAGCTTTTATAGCAATCAGCCCCAGCATTTT,CASSFYSNQPQHF
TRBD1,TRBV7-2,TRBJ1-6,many,TGTGCCAGCAGCTTGCGACAGGGGGCCTCCAATTCACCCCTCCACTTT,CASSLRQGASNSPLHF
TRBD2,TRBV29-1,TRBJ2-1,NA,TGCAGCGCAAGGACTAGCGGGGGCCCCTACAATGAGCAGTTCTTC,CSARTSGGPYNEQFF
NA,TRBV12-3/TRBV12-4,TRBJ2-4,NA,TGTGCCAGCAGTTTTTCCGCCAAAAACATTCAGTACTTC,CASSFSAKNIQYF
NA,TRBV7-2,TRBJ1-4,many,TGTGCCAGCAGCTTGGGAGGAAAGGAAAAACTGTTTTTT,CASSLGGKEKLFF
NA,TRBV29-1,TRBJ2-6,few,TGCAGCGTTGAAGATCTTGTACTCTCTGGGGCCAACGTCCTGACTTTC,CSVEDLVLSGANVLTF
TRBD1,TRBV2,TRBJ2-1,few,TGTGCCAGCATCAGGGGACAGGGGGTCGGCAATGAGCAGTTCTTC,CASIRGQGVGNEQFF
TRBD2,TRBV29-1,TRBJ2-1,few,TGCAGCGTAGGGATGGGGGGGATCTACAATGAGCAGTTCTTC,CSVGMGGIYNEQFF
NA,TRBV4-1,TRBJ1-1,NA,TGCGCCAGCAGCCAAGATCGCCGACCTAACACTGAAGCTTTCTTT,CASSQDRRPNTEAFF
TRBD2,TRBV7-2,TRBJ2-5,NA,TGTGCCAGCAGCTTAGAGCGGGTTAGCGGGGCCAAGAAAGAGACCCAGTACTTC,CASSLERVSGAKKETQYF
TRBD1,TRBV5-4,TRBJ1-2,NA,TGTGCCAGCAGCTTGAAGGGACAGGCCTATGGCTACACCTTC,CASSLKGQAYGYTF
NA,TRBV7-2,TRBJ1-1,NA,TGTGCCAGCAGCCCACACACTGAAGCTTTCTTT,CASSPHTEAFF
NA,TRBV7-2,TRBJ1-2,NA,TGTGCCAGCAGCTCAGAGGCAGCCGGGGGCTATGGCTACACCTTC,CASSSEAAGGYGYTF
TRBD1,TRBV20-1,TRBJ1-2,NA,TGCAGTGCTAGAGGGGGAATAGGGGGCGTCAACTATGGCTACACCTTC,CSARGGIGGVNYGYTF
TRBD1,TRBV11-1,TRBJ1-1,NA,TGTGCCAGCAGCTTTAAGGGGGCGGGCACTGAAGCTTTCTTT,CASSFKGAGTEAFF
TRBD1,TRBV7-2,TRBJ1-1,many,TGTGCCAGCAGCCATGGGGGGACAGGGAACTCTGAAGCTTTCTTT,CASSHGGTGNSEAFF
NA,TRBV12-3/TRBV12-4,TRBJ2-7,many,TGTGCCAGCAGTTTTAGGGGATACGAGCAGTACTTC,CASSFRGYEQYF
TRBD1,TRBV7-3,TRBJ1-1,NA,TGTGCCAGCAGCTTCGATGACAGGGAGAACACTGAAGCTTTCTTT,CASSFDDRENTEAFF
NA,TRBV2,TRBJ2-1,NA,TGTGCCAGCTCTCGGTCTGGGTTCAATGAGCAGTTCTTC,CASSRSGFNEQFF
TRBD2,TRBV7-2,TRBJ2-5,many,TGTGCCAGCAGCCATAGCGGGGGGGAAGGGGAGACCCAGTACTTC,CASSHSGGEGETQYF
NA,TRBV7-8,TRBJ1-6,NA,TGTGCCAGCAGCCCCAGACCGGAAGGGACCCTCCACTTT,CASSPRPEGTLHF
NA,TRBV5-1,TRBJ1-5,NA,TGCGCCAGCAGCTTGGGACTCAGCAATCAGCCCCAGCATTTT,CASSLGLSNQPQHF
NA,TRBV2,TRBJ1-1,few,TGTGCCAGCAGAGAGGGGAACACTGAAGCTTTCTTT,CASREGNTEAFF
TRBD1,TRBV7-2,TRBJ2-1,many,TGTGCCAGCAGCTTAGCCCCATTGACAGGGGAGCAGTTCTTC,CASSLAPLTGEQFF
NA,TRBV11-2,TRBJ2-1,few,TGTGCCAGCAGCTACTCCAGACTGGGGGAGCAGTTCTTC,CASSYSRLGEQFF
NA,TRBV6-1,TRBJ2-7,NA,TGTGCCAGCAGTGAAGCTTTAATCCCCACCTTATACGAGCAGTACTTC,CASSEALIPTLYEQYF
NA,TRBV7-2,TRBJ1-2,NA,TGTGCCAGCAGCGGAGACAGCATAGCTCCGGGAGGCTACACCTTC,CASSGDSIAPGGYTF
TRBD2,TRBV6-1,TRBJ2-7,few,TGTGCCAGCAGTACCGCTAGCGGGGGGGCCTACGAGCAGTACTTC,CASSTASGGAYEQYF
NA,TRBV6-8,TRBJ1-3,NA,TGTGCCAGCTGGACCACAGGGAGCTCTGGAAACACCATATATTTT,CASWTTGSSGNTIYF
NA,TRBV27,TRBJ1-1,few,TGTGCCAGCAGTTTCACAGTGAACACTGAAGCTTTCTTT,CASSFTVNTEAFF
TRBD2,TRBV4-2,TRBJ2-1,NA,TGTGCCAGCAGCCAAGCTAGCGGGGGGCCCTATGAGCAGTTCTTC,CASSQASGGPYEQFF
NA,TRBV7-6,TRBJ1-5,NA,TGTGCCAGCAGCTTTGGGGGGGAGGGGGGTCAGCCCCAGCATTTT,CASSFGGEGGQPQHF
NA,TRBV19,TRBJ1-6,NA,TGTGCCAGTAGTATCAAGACAGTAACCCGAAGGTGGCCACCCCTCCACTTT,CASSIKTVTRRWPPLHF
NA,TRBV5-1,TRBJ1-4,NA,TGCGCCAGCAGACGGACTGGAGGTGAAAAACTGTTTTTT,CASRRTGGEKLFF
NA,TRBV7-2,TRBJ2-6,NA,TGTGCCAGCAGCCCGAGTCCTTTACCGTCTGGGGCCAACGTCCTGACTTTC,CASSPSPLPSGANVLTF
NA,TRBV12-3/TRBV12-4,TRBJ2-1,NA,TGTGCCAGCAGTTTTTTTTCTCGCGCCCACTACAATGAGCAGTTCTTC,CASSFFSRAHYNEQFF
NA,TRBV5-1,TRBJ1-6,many,TGCGCCAGCAGCTTAGCCGGGGGCGAGAATTCACCCCTCCACTTT,CASSLAGGENSPLHF
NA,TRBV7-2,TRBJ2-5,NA,TGTGCCAGCAGCGGCTACAGGGAGGGGACCCAGTACTTC,CASSGYREGTQYF
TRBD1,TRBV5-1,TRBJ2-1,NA,TGCGCCAGCAGCTCCGGGACAGGGACCAATGAGCAGTTCTTC,CASSSGTGTNEQFF
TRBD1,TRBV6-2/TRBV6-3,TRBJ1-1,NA,TGTGCCAGCAGCGACCCGACAGGGGGTAGGAGTGAAGCTTTCTTT,CASSDPTGGRSEAFF
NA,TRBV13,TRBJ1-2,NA,TGTGCCAGCAGCTTAGAAAATGAAGGCTACACCTTC,CASSLENEGYTF